This TCR beta chain was obtained from a study of T cell repertoires in cytomegalovirus infection. Turning to the study itself: From public TCR beta signatures came an indication of both CMV infection and matching HLA type. Study conclusions and caveats: The cumulative frequency of public TCR beta families identified carriers of CMV plus the relevant HLA. Dominant in the ex vivo response were TCR beta clonotypes restricted by HLA-C and specific for CMV.

One entry per CDR3 protein, called by TCRdb with MiXCR from the reads. This sample has around 630,000 distinct CDR3 sequences, with approximately 24% found just once. V was shortened by 0 bases and J by 8 bases, with 12 bases between the two germline ends. Looked up from germline, CDR1 is SGHRS and CDR2 is YFSETQ. This CDR3 is built from 14 residues. To note about this clonotype: The antigen remains unidentified.

Material for sequencing was CD8+ T cells from PBMCs. The chain employs TRBV5-1 and TRBJ2-1, with D possibly matching TRBD2 (5 bases). The clonotype originates from a human donor in good health (CMV status not recorded). Some clones in this sample may be carry-over from other donors' samples. CDR3 sequence: CASSLVRGIDEQFF. In DNA, the CDR3 is TGCGCCAGCAGCTTGGTTCGGGGAATCGATGAGCAGTTCTTC.